The 11 T cell receptor beta chains given below trace back to one sample, sequenced in a study of identical twins. Each CDR3 protein is one row after TCRdb ran MiXCR on the 5' RACE reads. The top ten hold under 0.95% of the sample, which has about 520,000 distinct CDR3 sequences, roughly a fifth seen once. The same data also went into a second study, on T cells expressing NK-cell markers.

The sequencing sample was made of CD4+ T cells sorted from blood. The receptors shown here come from a woman aged 18 to 35 in good health.

This clonotype was counted between two and nine times. V usage is TRBV29-1 and J usage is TRBJ2-5; 13 bases match TRBD2. In germline, CDR1 is SQVTM, CDR2 ANQGSEA. CDR3 size: 16 residues. With V trimmed by 6 bases and J by 2 bases, 9 bases remained unmatched. CDR3 in DNA: TGCAGCGTCGCCCGACTAGCGGGAGGAAGACAAGAGACCCAGTACTTC. Its translation is CSVARLAGGRQETQYF. Full variable domain (missing parts from reference TRBV29-1 and TRBJ2-5): SAVISQKPSRDICQRGTSLTIQCQVDSQVTMMFWYRQQPGQSLTLIATANQGSEATYESGFVIDKFPISRPNLTFSTLTVSNMSPEDSSIYLCSVARLAGGRQETQYFGPGTRLLVL.

The V call is TRBV5-6, the J call TRBJ2-1, with D perhaps TRBD2 (6 bases). CDR1 and CDR2 from the germline V gene are SGHDT and YYEEEE. The CDR3 is 13 residues long. The V end lost 4 bases, the J end lost 9 bases, and 14 bases lay between the germline ends. CDR3 nucleotide sequence: TGTGCCAGCAGCCCGCCGGGAGAGAGTGAGCAGTTCTTC. Translating gives CASSPPGESEQFF.

This chain links TRBV11-1 with TRBJ1-5; D is uncertain. This CDR3 has 18 amino acids. CDR1 is SGHAT, CDR2 FQDESV, per germline (reference sequence). The germline V and J ends were trimmed by 3 bases and 0 bases, with 18 bases remaining between them. Here the CDR3 DNA reads TGTGCCAGCAGCTTCTTAAGGTTTAGATATTATAGCAATCAGCCCCAGCATTTT. Residues: CASSFLRFRYYSNQPQHF. The complete variable domain, with remaining parts taken from reference TRBV11-1 and TRBJ1-5, reads EAEVAQSPRYKITEKSQAVAFWCDPISGHATLYWYRQILGQGPELLVQFQDESVVDDSQLPKDRFSAERLKGVDSTLKIQPAELGDSAMYLCASSFLRFRYYSNQPQHFGDGTRLSIL.

CDR3 sequence (DNA): TGTGCCACCAGTGATTCAAGCGGCGACCACCACAATGAGCAGTTCTTC. Its protein product is CATSDSSGDHHNEQFF. The chain joins TRBV24-1 to TRBJ2-1, with TRBD2 as a possible D gene (5 bases). The CDR3 spans 16 residues. CDR1 KGHDR and CDR2 SFDVKD come from the germline V gene. V was shortened by 2 bases and J by 5 bases, with 15 bases between the two germline ends.

This clonotype was found a few times. The V and J genes are TRBV12-3 or TRBV12-4 and TRBJ1-5, with a tentative D call TRBD1 (5 bases). CDR3 length: 15 amino acids. The V gene lost 2 bases and the J gene lost 2 bases, with 10 bases spanning the gap. The CDR3 protein is CASSLTGSGNQPQHF. For the CDR3, the DNA is TGTGCCAGCAGTTTAACAGGTTCGGGCAATCAGCCCCAGCATTTT.

The chain uses TRBV6-2 or TRBV6-3 and TRBJ2-1; tentative D call: TRBD2 (6 bases). Per the germline V gene, CDR1 is MNHEY and CDR2 is SVGEGT. Trimming stripped 0 bases from V and 2 bases from J, with 8 bases between. The CDR3 sequence is 15 residues long. CDR3 loop: CASSYSSGTYNEQFF. The CDR3 coding sequence is TGTGCCAGCAGTTACTCTAGCGGAACCTACAATGAGCAGTTCTTC.

The V and J genes are TRBV5-1 and TRBJ2-7; maybe TRBD1 (6 bases). Trimming shortened V by 4 bases and J by 0 bases, and 14 bases separated the two germline ends. CDR3 size: 15 residues. From germline, CDR1 is SGHRS and CDR2 YFSETQ. Here the CDR3 reads CASSRQTGASYEQYF. The CDR3 DNA is TGCGCCAGCAGCAGACAGACAGGCGCCTCCTACGAGCAGTACTTC.

This chain joins TRBV20-1 and TRBJ2-7; 7 nucleotides line up with TRBD2. Trimming took 6 bases from V and 0 from J; bases not matched to a gene: 5. The CDR3 contains 13 residues. In germline, CDR1 is DFQATT, CDR2 SNEGSKA (reference sequence). The CDR3 loop is CSAKLAYSYEQYF. As DNA, the CDR3 is TGCAGTGCCAAACTAGCGTACTCCTACGAGCAGTACTTC.

This clonotype was recorded at least ten times. V usage is TRBV18 and J usage is TRBJ2-7; 7 bases fit TRBD1. J gave up 0 bases and V 3 bases, and 2 bases lay outside the gene matches. Per the germline V gene, CDR1 is KGHSH and CDR2 is LQKENI. The CDR3 loop spans 14 amino acids. The CDR3 region is CASSPGTDSYEQYF. CDR3 DNA: TGTGCCAGCTCACCCGGGACAGACTCCTACGAGCAGTACTTC.

This clonotype was picked up a small number of times. The germline gene is not matched at one end of the junction; a read error may be the cause. The V call is TRBV5-6, the J call TRBJ2-3; no definite D call. The V gene's germline CDR1 is SGHDT and CDR2 YYEEEE. The CDR3 covers 11 residues. CDR3 DNA: TGTGCCAGCAGCTTGGAAACGAGGTCCAATTTT. This sequence encodes CASSLETRSNF.

Only a few counts were recorded for this clonotype. This chain connects TRBV20-1 to TRBJ2-7, with 9 bases matching TRBD2. Trimming at V came to 5 bases and at J to 6 bases, leaving 11 bases not matched to a gene. This CDR3 is built from 14 residues. The germline V gene has CDR1 DFQATT and CDR2 SNEGSKA (reference sequence). DNA for the CDR3: TGCAGTGCTCTCCGGGTAGCGGGAGAAGTCGAGCAGTACTTC. It yields the protein CSALRVAGEVEQYF.